What follows are 20 T cell receptor beta chains derived from one specimen sequenced in a study of long-term antiretroviral therapy in people with HIV. Version v3.0 of the immunoSEQ assay ran at survey level. Profiled with immunoSEQ multiplex PCR; TCRdb holds only in-frame clones, not every one. The sample lists some 28,000 clones, over 90% seen once, with around 7.6% in the top ten. The sequenced sample was unsorted PBMCs, obtained roughly 6.3 years after starting antiretroviral therapy. The source is a man aged 25-45 years with HIV.

The CDR3 coding sequence is TGTGCCAGCAGCACACGCTCGGGGTATGGCTACACCTTC. As protein: CASSTRSGYGYTF. The chain has TRBV6-4 and TRBJ1-2; no definite D call. The CDR3 runs to 13 residues. V lost 6 bases, J lost 5 bases, and 13 bases lay in between. CDR1 and CDR2 (germline): MRHNA, SNTAGT.

V usage is TRBV7-2 and J usage is TRBJ1-4, with D maybe TRBD1 (5 bases). Germline loops: CDR1 SGHTA, CDR2 FQGNSA. The CDR3 runs to 14 residues. Trimming cost V 5 bases and J 7 bases, with 14 bases left between them. DNA for the CDR3: TGTGCCAGCAGCCTAAACACTGGGGGTGAAAAACTGTTTTTT. This sequence encodes CASSLNTGGEKLFF. Combining the CDR3 with reference TRBV7-2 and TRBJ1-4 gives the whole variable domain GAGVSQSPSNKVTEKGKDVELRCDPISGHTALYWYRQSLGQGLEFLIYFQGNSAPDKSGLPSDRFSAERTGGSVSTLTIQRTQQEDSAVYLCASSLNTGGEKLFFGSGTQLSVL.

This sequence joins TRBV7-6 and TRBJ1-1; no clear D gene. Deletions cut 5 bases from V and 1 base from J, with 8 bases between. This CDR3 contains 13 residues. Germline V lookup: CDR1 SGHVS, CDR2 FNYEAQ. The DNA for the CDR3 is TGTGCCAGCAGCAGTCATGAGAACACTGAAGCTTTCTTT. It translates to CASSSHENTEAFF. Combining the CDR3 with reference TRBV7-6 and TRBJ1-1 gives the whole variable domain GAGVSQSPRYKVTKRGQDVALRCDPISGHVSLYWYRQALGQGPEFLTYFNYEAQQDKSGLPNDRFSAERPEGSISTLTIQRTEQRDSAMYRCASSSHENTEAFFGQGTRLTVV.

The rearrangement links TRBV7-2 to TRBJ1-5; weak D call: TRBD1 (6 bases). Germline assignment: CDR1 SGHTA and CDR2 FQGNSA. With 5 bases removed from V and 0 bases from J, the gap between germline ends came to 11 bases. The CDR3 is made up of 15 amino acids. The CDR3 coding sequence is TGTGCCAGCAGCCTTACAGGGAATAGCAATCAGCCCCAGCATTTT. As protein: CASSLTGNSNQPQHF.

This chain joins TRBV6-4 and TRBJ2-3; TRBD1 aligns across 8 bases. Germline CDR1 is MRHNA and CDR2 is SNTAGT. With V trimmed by 5 bases and J by 9 bases, 7 bases remained unmatched. This CDR3 is 13 amino acids long. CDR3 in amino acids: CASSPQGARTQYF. CDR3 bases: TGTGCCAGCAGTCCTCAGGGGGCCAGAACGCAGTATTTT.

The chain has TRBV13 and TRBJ1-2; maybe TRBD1 (5 bases). Trimming took off 8 bases at V and 0 bases at J, with 10 bases between the two ends. CDR1 and CDR2 (germline): PRHDT, FYEKMQ (reference sequence). CDR3 length: 13 amino acids. The CDR3 is CASQLQANYGYTF. CDR3 DNA: TGTGCCAGCCAATTACAGGCTAACTATGGCTACACCTTC.

The chain employs TRBV29-1 and TRBJ1-2; weak D call: TRBD1 (5 bases). V shed 4 bases and J shed 4 bases, with 7 bases lying between them. Germline loops: CDR1 SQVTM, CDR2 ANQGSEA. The CDR3 has 11 amino acids. The CDR3 spells CSVGDGYGYTF. The CDR3 DNA reads as TGCAGCGTTGGGGACGGCTATGGCTACACCTTC.

This sequence joins TRBV7-2 and TRBJ1-1; D might be TRBD1 (5 bases). Per germline, CDR1 SGHTA and CDR2 FQGNSA. Trimming stripped 5 bases from V and 9 bases from J, with 13 bases between. This CDR3 spans 12 amino acids. The CDR3 reads CASSIVQGKAFF. The CDR3 region has the DNA TGTGCCAGCAGCATAGTCCAGGGTAAAGCTTTCTTT.

This rearrangement joins TRBV28 to TRBJ1-3, with D perhaps matching TRBD1 (5 bases). Trimming stripped 4 bases from V and 1 base from J, with 14 bases between. Germline V gene lookup returns CDR1 MDHEN and CDR2 SYDVKM. The CDR3 totals 16 residues. The CDR3 sequence is CASSSPDILSGNTIYF. For the CDR3, the DNA is TGTGCCAGCAGTTCCCCGGACATTCTTTCTGGAAACACCATATATTTT.

The V and J genes are TRBV21-1 and TRBJ2-7; the D call of TRBD2 is as the table states it, not checked on the DNA. TRBV21-1 is designated a pseudogene. CDR3 size: 14 residues. CDR3 bases: TGTGCCAGCAGCAATCGGGGGAACCTTCTGCAGCAGTACTTC. Translation: CASSNRGNLLQQYF.

The chain joins TRBV7-3 to TRBJ2-5, with 8 bases that match TRBD2. This CDR3 has 18 amino acids. J was trimmed by 2 bases and V by 0 bases; bases with no gene match: 11. Germline V lookup: CDR1 SGHTA, CDR2 FQGTGA. This CDR3 is CASSLTGPRRGVQETQYF. CDR3 sequence (DNA): TGTGCCAGCAGCTTAACGGGGCCCCGGCGGGGGGTTCAAGAGACCCAGTACTTC.

The rearrangement uses TRBV5-8 and TRBJ2-1; the match to TRBD2 covers 14 bases. J lost 8 bases, V lost 4 bases, and 5 bases had no gene match. From germline, CDR1 is SGHTS and CDR2 YDEGEE. The CDR3 runs to 15 residues. The CDR3 sequence: CASSPGLAGVYEQFF. In DNA form, the CDR3 reads TGTGCCAGCAGCCCGGGACTAGCGGGAGTTTATGAGCAGTTCTTC.

The chain couples TRBV11-2 to TRBJ2-7; D is perhaps TRBD1 (5 bases). V was clipped by 5 bases and J by 6 bases, with 11 bases between them. This CDR3 spans 12 amino acids. The germline V gene encodes CDR1 SGHAT and CDR2 FQNNGV. DNA of the CDR3: TGTGCCAGCAGCCTCCAGGGCCTCGAGCAGTACTTC. Its translation: CASSLQGLEQYF.

This chain uses TRBV10-3 with TRBJ2-7, with 13 positions matching TRBD2. V trimming: 3 bases; J trimming: 0 bases; junction bases outside the gene matches: 2. Germline CDR1 and CDR2: ENHRY and SYGVKD. The CDR3 is made up of 16 amino acids. CDR3 DNA sequence: TGTGCCATCAGTGAACTAGCGGGGGGGAGCTCCTACGAGCAGTACTTC. Protein sequence: CAISELAGGSSYEQYF.

The chain couples TRBV23-1 to TRBJ1-6, with D unclear. TRBV23-1 is an open reading frame whose function is uncertain. V was pared by 0 bases and J by 1 base, with 7 bases between. There are 16 residues in the CDR3. CDR3 sequence: CASSQSTGSYNSPLHF. CDR3 nucleotide sequence: TGCGCCAGCAGTCAATCTACGGGGTCCTATAATTCACCCCTCCACTTT.

The chain employs TRBV2 and TRBJ2-7; the match to TRBD2 covers 8 bases. The CDR3 consists of 16 residues. Per germline, CDR1 SNHLY and CDR2 FYNNEI. The V and J ends lost 2 bases and 3 bases, in that order; junction bases with no gene match: 9. The CDR3 nucleotides read TGTGCCAGCAGTGAACTCCGGGGGGGGAGTGACTACGAGCAGTACTTC. This encodes CASSELRGGSDYEQYF.

The chain combines TRBV9 with TRBJ1-6; D unclear. The germline V and J ends were trimmed by 3 bases and 0 bases, with 10 bases remaining between them. This CDR3 spans 16 amino acids. Germline loops: CDR1 SGDLS, CDR2 YYNGEE. The DNA of the CDR3 is TGTGCCAGCAGCGCTTACGGGAGCTCCTATAATTCACCCCTCCACTTT. As protein: CASSAYGSSYNSPLHF.

DNA for the CDR3: TGTGCCAGCAGTTCGTCACGAGGAGGGCAGCCCCAGCATTTT. Amino acid sequence: CASSSSRGGQPQHF. The chain couples TRBV6-5 to TRBJ1-5; D remains ambiguous. V lost 4 bases to trimming and J lost 7 bases, with 14 bases between them. Per the germline V gene, CDR1 is MNHEY and CDR2 is SVGAGI. The CDR3 has 14 residues.

The chain has TRBV7-8 and TRBJ2-6, with 10 bases fitting TRBD1. After removal of 3 bases from V and 4 bases from J, the junction contained 6 bases not matched to a gene. Germline V gene lookup returns CDR1 SGHVS and CDR2 FQNEAQ. The CDR3 consists of 17 residues. This CDR3 is CASSFGTGVGGANVLTF. In DNA, the CDR3 is TGTGCCAGCAGCTTCGGGACAGGGGTGGGCGGGGCCAACGTCCTGACTTTC.

This clone was counted between two and nine times. J is TRBJ2-1 and V is TRBV19, with no clear D. CDR1 is LNHDA, CDR2 SQIVND, per germline (reference sequence). The V end was cut by 3 bases, the J end by 2 bases, with 11 bases between. CDR3 length: 15 residues. CDR3 loop: CASSIAIGPYNEQFF. CDR3 DNA: TGTGCCAGTAGTATCGCTATCGGGCCCTACAATGAGCAGTTCTTC.